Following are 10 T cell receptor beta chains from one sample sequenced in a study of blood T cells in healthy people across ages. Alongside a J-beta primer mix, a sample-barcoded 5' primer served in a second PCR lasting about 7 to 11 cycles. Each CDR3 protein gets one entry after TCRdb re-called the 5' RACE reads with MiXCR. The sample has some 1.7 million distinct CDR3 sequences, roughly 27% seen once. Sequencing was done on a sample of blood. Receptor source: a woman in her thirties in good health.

The CDR3 spells CATLPGLAGYAGELFF. For the CDR3, the DNA is TGTGCCACCCTGCCGGGACTAGCGGGTTATGCCGGGGAGCTGTTTTTT. This sequence joins TRBV7-2 and TRBJ2-2; 12 nucleotides line up with TRBD2. Germline trimming cut 10 bases from V and 6 bases from J; bases unmatched to any gene: 12. The CDR3 runs 16 residues. Germline V gene lookup returns CDR1 SGHTA and CDR2 FQGNSA.

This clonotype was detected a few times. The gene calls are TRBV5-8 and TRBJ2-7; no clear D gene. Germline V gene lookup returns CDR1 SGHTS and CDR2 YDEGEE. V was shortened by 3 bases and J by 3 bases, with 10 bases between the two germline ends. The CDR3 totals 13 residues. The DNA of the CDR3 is TGTGCCAGCAGCTCAAAGCCTTACTACGAGCAGTACTTC. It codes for CASSSKPYYEQYF.

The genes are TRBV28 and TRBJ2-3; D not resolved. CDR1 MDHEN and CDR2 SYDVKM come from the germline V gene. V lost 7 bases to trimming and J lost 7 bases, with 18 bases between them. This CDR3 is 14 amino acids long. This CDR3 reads CASTARTRSNTQYF. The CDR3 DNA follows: TGTGCCAGCACGGCGAGGACCCGGTCGAATACGCAGTATTTT.

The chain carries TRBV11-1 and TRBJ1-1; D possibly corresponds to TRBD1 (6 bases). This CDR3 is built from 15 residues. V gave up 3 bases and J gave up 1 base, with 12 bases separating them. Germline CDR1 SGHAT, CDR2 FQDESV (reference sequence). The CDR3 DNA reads TGTGCCAGCAGCTTGGCAGGGGCCTCGAACACTGAAGCTTTCTTT. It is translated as CASSLAGASNTEAFF.

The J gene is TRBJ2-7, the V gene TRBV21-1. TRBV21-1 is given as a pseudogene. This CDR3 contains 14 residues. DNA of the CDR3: TGTGCCAGCAGCAAAGAGGGAGCGCCTTACGTGCAGTACTTC. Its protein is CASSKEGAPYVQYF.

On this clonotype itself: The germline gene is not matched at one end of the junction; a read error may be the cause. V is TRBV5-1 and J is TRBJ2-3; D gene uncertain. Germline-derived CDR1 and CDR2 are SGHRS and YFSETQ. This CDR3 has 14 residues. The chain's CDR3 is CASSLRTVGDTQYF. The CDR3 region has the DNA TGTGCCAGCAGCTTGCGTACGGTGGGAGATACGCAGTATTTT.

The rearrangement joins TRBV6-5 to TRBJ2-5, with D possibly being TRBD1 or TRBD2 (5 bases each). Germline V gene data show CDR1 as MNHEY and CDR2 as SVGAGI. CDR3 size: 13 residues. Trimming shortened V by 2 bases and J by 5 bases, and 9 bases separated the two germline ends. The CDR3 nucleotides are TGTGCCAGCAGTTACCGGGACGTTGAGACCCAGTACTTC. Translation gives CASSYRDVETQYF.

The DNA for the CDR3 is TGTGCCAGCAGCTTACGAGCGGGAGACACGGGTGAGCAGTTCTTC. Protein product: CASSLRAGDTGEQFF. This chain connects TRBV7-9 to TRBJ2-1; 8 nucleotides align to TRBD2. In germline, CDR1 is SEHNR, CDR2 FQNEAQ (reference sequence). CDR3 length equals 15 residues. V was clipped by 2 bases and J by 9 bases; unmatched bases: 9.

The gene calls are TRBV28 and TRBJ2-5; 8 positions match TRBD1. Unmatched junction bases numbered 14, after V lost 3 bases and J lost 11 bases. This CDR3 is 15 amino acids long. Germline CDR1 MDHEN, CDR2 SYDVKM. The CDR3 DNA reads TGTGCCAGCAGTTTGGGGGACAGGACTGACAATGAGCAGTACTTC. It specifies CASSLGDRTDNEQYF.

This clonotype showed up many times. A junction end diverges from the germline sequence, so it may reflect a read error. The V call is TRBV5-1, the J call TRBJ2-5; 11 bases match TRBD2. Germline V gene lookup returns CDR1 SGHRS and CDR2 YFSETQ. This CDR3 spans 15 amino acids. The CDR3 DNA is TGTGCCAGCAGCTTAGCGGGGGGGATACAAGAGACCCAGTACTTC. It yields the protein CASSLAGGIQETQYF. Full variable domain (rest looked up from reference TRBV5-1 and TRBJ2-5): KAGVTQTPRYLIKTRGQQVTLSCSPISGHRSVSWYQQTPGQGLQFLFEYFSETQRNKGNFPGRFSGRQFSNSRSEMNVSTLELGDSALYLCASSLAGGIQETQYFGPGTRLLVL.